The 30 T cell receptor beta chains presented below share a single source sample, sequenced in a study of shared clonotypes between healthy human individuals. Selected positively for CCR7 and CD45RO-negative, naive CD8 cells excluded terminally differentiated effector memory CD45RA+ cells. This table comes from immunoSEQ multiplex PCR, and its TCRdb copy is limited to in-frame clones, with some not included. The profile shows about 680,000 clones, about 90% of them singletons. Sequenced sample: naive CD8+ T cells sorted from blood. The receptors were sampled from a man between 25 and 39 years old in good health.

The rearrangement links TRBV9 to TRBJ2-3; 11 bases map to TRBD2. Germline CDR1 reads SGDLS; CDR2 reads YYNGEE. The CDR3 runs 17 residues. V lost 0 bases, J lost 6 bases, and 9 bases stayed unmatched. The CDR3 bases are TGTGCCAGCAGCGTAGCTACGGTAGCGGGAGGGCGTGATACGCAGTATTTT. This encodes CASSVATVAGGRDTQYF.

The rearrangement links TRBV7-8 to TRBJ2-1, with D perhaps being TRBD1 or TRBD2 (5 bases each). Germline assignment: CDR1 SGHVS and CDR2 FQNEAQ. V was clipped by 6 bases and J by 0 bases, with 15 bases between them. This CDR3 has 16 amino acids. The CDR3 DNA reads as TGTGCCAGCAGACCCGTGGGGACGGGCTCCTACAATGAGCAGTTCTTC. Translation: CASRPVGTGSYNEQFF.

The chain couples TRBV5-1 to TRBJ2-1; D not resolved. Trimming shortened V by 7 bases and J by 0 bases, and 14 bases separated the two germline ends. This CDR3 is 15 amino acids long. CDR1 SGHRS and CDR2 YFSETQ come from the germline V gene. CDR3 bases: TGCGCCAGCCACTTGGCGGCTCTCTCCTACAATGAGCAGTTCTTC. Amino acid sequence: CASHLAALSYNEQFF.

DNA for the CDR3: TGTGCCAGCAGTCAAAGCCGATATGAAAAACTGTTTTTT. The encoded protein is CASSQSRYEKLFF. The chain joins TRBV28 to TRBJ1-4; D not certain. Looked up from germline, CDR1 is MDHEN and CDR2 is SYDVKM. Trimming left V 5 bases short and J 6 bases short, with 10 bases between. The CDR3 has 13 residues.

On this clone: This same CDR3 is encoded by further DNA sequences in the sample. This rearrangement joins TRBV11-2 to TRBJ2-7; tentatively, D is TRBD1 or TRBD2 (5 bases each). Germline CDR1 SGHAT, CDR2 FQNNGV. V was pared by 1 base and J by 1 base, with 5 bases between. This CDR3 is 13 amino acids long. The DNA of the CDR3 is TGTGCCAGCAGCTTAGGGGGGTCCTACGAGCAGTACTTC. It specifies CASSLGGSYEQYF. The entire variable domain, with the rest obtained from reference TRBV11-2 and TRBJ2-7, is as follows: EAGVAQSPRYKIIEKRQSVAFWCNPISGHATLYWYQQILGQGPKLLIQFQNNGVVDDSQLPKDRFSAERLKGVDSTLKIQPAKLEDSAVYLCASSLGGSYEQYFGPGTRLTVT.

The CDR3 sequence is CATSTFSTPGYEQYF. CDR3 sequence (DNA): TGTGCCACCAGCACATTTTCAACGCCGGGCTACGAGCAGTACTTC. The chain carries TRBV15 and TRBJ2-5; D remains unclear. The DNA matches TRBJ2-7 better at its end, which makes the J call doubtful. This CDR3 spans 15 amino acids. CDR1 is LNHNV and CDR2 is YYDKDF in the germline V gene (reference sequence).

This chain joins TRBV30 and TRBJ1-4; TRBD1 agrees at 8 bases. V trimming: 1 base; J trimming: 5 bases; junction bases outside the gene matches: 9. CDR1 is GTSNPN and CDR2 is SVGIG in the germline V gene (reference sequence). This CDR3 contains 16 residues. Here the CDR3 reads CAWSGPQGALNEKLFF. CDR3 sequence (DNA): TGTGCCTGGAGTGGACCTCAGGGGGCCCTAAATGAAAAACTGTTTTTT.

The chain carries TRBV9 and TRBJ2-4; 7 bases align to TRBD1. Germline lookup yields CDR1 SGDLS and CDR2 YYNGEE. Trimming cost V 4 bases and J 6 bases; bases outside gene matches: 7. This CDR3 region has 14 residues. In nucleotides, the CDR3 is TGTGCCAGCAGCCCCTGGACAGGCCTAAACATTCAGTACTTC. Amino acid sequence: CASSPWTGLNIQYF.

The chain employs TRBV4-3 and TRBJ1-4; D ambiguous. The V gene's germline CDR1 is LGHNA and CDR2 YSLEER. Deletions cut 0 bases from V and 5 bases from J, with 10 bases between. The CDR3 consists of 15 residues. CDR3 coding DNA: TGCGCCAGCAGCCAAGAGGGGATCGTAAATGAAAAACTGTTTTTT. Translated, it gives CASSQEGIVNEKLFF.

The V and J genes are TRBV7-7 and TRBJ2-7, with a weak D call TRBD1 (5 bases). The CDR3 is 15 residues long. Germline-derived CDR1 and CDR2 are SSHAT and FNYEAQ (reference sequence). The V end lost 1 base, the J end lost 2 bases, and 12 bases lay between the germline ends. CDR3 sequence: CASSLEPGWAYEQYF. DNA of the CDR3: TGTGCCAGCAGCTTAGAGCCAGGGTGGGCCTACGAGCAGTACTTC.

This clone was detected only once. The chain has TRBV2 and TRBJ2-2, with TRBD1 identical over 11 bases. Germline V lookup: CDR1 SNHLY, CDR2 FYNNEI. The V gene end was trimmed by 10 bases and the J gene end by 3 bases; junction bases not matched to a gene: 4. CDR3 length: 14 residues. The CDR3, as DNA: TGTGCCAAAAGGGACAGGGGGTACACCGGGGAGCTGTTTTTT. This translates into CAKRDRGYTGELFF.

The V and J genes are TRBV27 and TRBJ2-7, with D perhaps matching TRBD2 (5 bases). CDR3 length: 15 amino acids. CDR1 and CDR2 from the germline V gene are MNHEY and SMNVEV (reference sequence). Trimming stripped 6 bases from V and 0 bases from J, with 15 bases between. DNA for the CDR3: TGTGCCAGCAGAATTCTAGGAGGCCCCTCCTACGAGCAGTACTTC. It yields the protein CASRILGGPSYEQYF.

The chain is built from TRBV2 and TRBJ2-1; 7 bases match TRBD2. The CDR3 has 15 amino acids. The germline gives CDR1 SNHLY, CDR2 FYNNEI. V lost 6 bases, J lost 0 bases, and 5 bases stayed unmatched. CDR3 in amino acids: CASSDWTSSYNEQFF. The DNA for the CDR3 is TGTGCCAGCAGCGATTGGACTAGCTCCTACAATGAGCAGTTCTTC. Variable domain in full (rest from reference TRBV2 and TRBJ2-1): EPEVTQTPSHQVTQMGQEVILRCVPISNHLYFYWYRQILGQKVEFLVSFYNNEISEKSEIFDDQFSVERPDGSNFTLKIRSTKLEDSAMYFCASSDWTSSYNEQFFGPGTRLTVL.

A note on this clone: Different DNA sequences within this sample yield the same CDR3. The rearrangement uses TRBV4-1 and TRBJ2-7; possibly TRBD2 for D (6 bases). Germline CDR1 reads MGHRA; CDR2 reads YSYEKL. CDR3 length equals 14 residues. V was pared by 1 base and J by 1 base, with 8 bases between. The chain's CDR3 is CASSQAGGSYEQYF. The CDR3 nucleotides read TGCGCCAGCAGCCAAGCTGGGGGGTCCTACGAGCAGTACTTC.

The chain is built from TRBV7-9 and TRBJ2-1, with 8 bases identical to TRBD2. The CDR3 consists of 16 residues. V was pared by 5 bases and J by 6 bases, with 12 bases of the junction left unmatched. Germline-derived CDR1 and CDR2 are SEHNR and FQNEAQ (reference sequence). The CDR3 DNA is TGTGCCAGCAGCCCCAAAGAACTAGCGGACATCAATGAGCAGTTCTTC. This translates into CASSPKELADINEQFF.

V gene TRBV7-2 combines with J gene TRBJ2-5, with 7 bases lining up with TRBD2. J gave up 3 bases and V 5 bases, and 9 bases lay outside the gene matches. CDR3 length: 15 residues. The V gene's germline CDR1 is SGHTA and CDR2 FQGNSA. The CDR3 loop is CASSEVLAEKETQYF. The CDR3 coding sequence is TGTGCCAGCAGCGAGGTCCTAGCGGAGAAAGAGACCCAGTACTTC.

The rearrangement joins TRBV7-9 to TRBJ2-7, with 10 positions matching TRBD2. V was pared by 1 base and J by 1 base, with 10 bases of the junction left unmatched. Per germline, CDR1 SEHNR and CDR2 FQNEAQ (reference sequence). The CDR3 runs to 18 residues. The chain's CDR3 is CASSLGLAGVLQSYEQYF. In DNA, the CDR3 is TGTGCCAGCAGCTTAGGGCTAGCGGGAGTTTTACAGTCCTACGAGCAGTACTTC. Full variable domain (rest looked up from reference TRBV7-9 and TRBJ2-7): DTGVSQNPRHKITKRGQNVTFRCDPISEHNRLYWYRQTLGQGPEFLTYFQNEAQLEKSRLLSDRFSAERPKGSFSTLEIQRTEQGDSAMYLCASSLGLAGVLQSYEQYFGPGTRLTVT.

V gene TRBV6-1 combines with J gene TRBJ2-7; 9 bases map to TRBD1. CDR3 size: 15 residues. Germline CDR1 and CDR2: MNHNS and SASEGT. The trim removed 6 bases at V and 1 base at J, leaving 7 bases unmatched. The CDR3 spells CASSESGTGSYEQYF. For the CDR3, the DNA is TGTGCCAGCAGCGAATCCGGGACAGGGTCCTACGAGCAGTACTTC.

This chain uses TRBV4-3 with TRBJ2-1, with 9 nucleotides matching TRBD1. With V trimmed by 3 bases and J by 2 bases, 2 bases remained unmatched. Germline CDR1 reads LGHNA; CDR2 reads YSLEER. This CDR3 is built from 15 residues. The CDR3 spells CASSQDRGTYNEQFF. CDR3 coding DNA: TGCGCCAGCAGCCAGGACAGGGGTACCTACAATGAGCAGTTCTTC.

This chain joins TRBV7-9 and TRBJ2-7, with D hard to call. The CDR3 is made up of 12 amino acids. Deletions cut 8 bases from V and 3 bases from J, with 11 bases between. Per germline, CDR1 SEHNR and CDR2 FQNEAQ (reference sequence). The CDR3 region is CASQSEDYEQYF. CDR3 sequence (DNA): TGTGCCAGCCAGAGCGAAGACTACGAGCAGTACTTC.

The J gene is TRBJ1-2, the V gene TRBV4-2; tentative D call: TRBD1 (5 bases). Trimming stripped 0 bases from V and 4 bases from J, with 12 bases between. Germline CDR1 reads LGHNA; CDR2 reads YNFKEQ. This CDR3 comprises 15 residues. CDR3 DNA: TGTGCCAGCAGCCAAGATCGGGCAGGGAGCTATGGCTACACCTTC. It codes for CASSQDRAGSYGYTF.

This rearrangement joins TRBV2 to TRBJ1-5, with 10 bases aligning to TRBD1. The V segment lost 8 bases and the J segment 6 bases; nucleotides outside the gene matches: 10. In germline, CDR1 is SNHLY, CDR2 FYNNEI. The CDR3 runs 15 residues. CDR3 sequence reads: CASEGPDRGVQPQHF. The CDR3 DNA sequence: TGTGCCAGCGAGGGGCCGGACAGGGGGGTTCAGCCCCAGCATTTT. The whole variable domain, filled in from reference TRBV2 and TRBJ1-5, reads EPEVTQTPSHQVTQMGQEVILRCVPISNHLYFYWYRQILGQKVEFLVSFYNNEISEKSEIFDDQFSVERPDGSNFTLKIRSTKLEDSAMYFCASEGPDRGVQPQHFGDGTRLSIL.

The chain has TRBV6-5 and TRBJ2-1; no reliable D call. Deletions cut 0 bases from V and 8 bases from J, with 8 bases between. The CDR3 is 13 amino acids. The germline CDR1 and CDR2 sequences are MNHEY and SVGAGI. The CDR3 sequence is CASSYSGNYEQFF. The CDR3 DNA is TGTGCCAGCAGTTACTCAGGGAACTATGAGCAGTTCTTC.

In its sample, this clone was seen once. The chain is built from TRBV28 and TRBJ2-7, with D uncertain. Trimming pared 4 bases from V and 7 bases from J, leaving 8 bases between. Per germline, CDR1 MDHEN and CDR2 SYDVKM. The CDR3 is made up of 11 amino acids. The CDR3 DNA reads as TGTGCCAGCAGTTCCCCCCGAGAGCAGTACTTC. The encoded protein is CASSSPREQYF.

The rearrangement links TRBV27 to TRBJ2-7; possible D gene TRBD2, 6 bases. This CDR3 is 14 amino acids long. Deletions cut 5 bases from V and 2 bases from J, with 13 bases between. Germline V lookup: CDR1 MNHEY, CDR2 SMNVEV (reference sequence). The CDR3 region is CASSPRLETYEQYF. The CDR3, as DNA: TGTGCCAGCAGTCCAAGACTAGAGACCTACGAGCAGTACTTC.

The rearrangement uses TRBV6-1 and TRBJ1-2; D is undetermined. The CDR3 has 12 amino acids. CDR1 and CDR2 (germline): MNHNS, SASEGT. Trimming took off 1 base at V and 5 bases at J, with 5 bases between the two ends. This CDR3 is CASSEGSYGYTF. CDR3 DNA sequence: TGTGCCAGCAGTGAAGGCAGTTATGGCTACACCTTC.

There are a few counts of this clone. V usage is TRBV29-1 and J usage is TRBJ1-5; 7 bases fit TRBD1. Germline CDR1 reads SQVTM; CDR2 reads ANQGSEA. The CDR3 runs to 14 residues. Trimming took 4 bases from V and 2 from J; bases not matched to a gene: 5. The CDR3 region is CSVVTGTGNQPQHF. DNA for the CDR3: TGCAGCGTTGTGACCGGGACAGGCAATCAGCCCCAGCATTTT.

The chain employs TRBV5-1 and TRBJ2-5; D gene unclear. Looked up from germline, CDR1 is SGHRS and CDR2 is YFSETQ. V lost 2 bases, J lost 1 base, and 6 bases lay in between. This CDR3 has 13 residues. The CDR3 sequence: CASSLEPQETQYF. Written as DNA, the CDR3 is TGCGCCAGCAGCTTAGAACCCCAAGAGACCCAGTACTTC.

The chain is built from TRBV7-9 and TRBJ2-7, with 9 positions matching TRBD2. This CDR3 is built from 15 residues. Germline CDR1 and CDR2: SEHNR and FQNEAQ (reference sequence). Trimming cost V 1 base and J 7 bases; bases outside gene matches: 8. The CDR3 DNA sequence: TGTGCCAGCAGCTTAGAAGCTAGCGGGAAGGTGGAGCAGTACTTC. The encoded protein is CASSLEASGKVEQYF.

The chain employs TRBV27 and TRBJ2-3; 9 bases align to TRBD1. The CDR3 has 17 residues. The V segment lost 8 bases and the J segment 5 bases; nucleotides outside the gene matches: 17. Per the germline V gene, CDR1 is MNHEY and CDR2 is SMNVEV (reference sequence). The CDR3, as DNA: TGTGCCAGCGGCGCGTATCCACAGGGGGCTCGGGGAGATACGCAGTATTTT. This translates into CASGAYPQGARGDTQYF.